Shown below are 25 T cell receptor beta chains from a single sample sequenced in a study of blood T cells in healthy people across ages. Sample-barcoded 5' priming and a J-beta primer mix drove a second PCR of 7 to 11 cycles. A single record per CDR3 protein comes from TCRdb applying MiXCR to the 5' RACE reads. The repertoire holds about 1.5 million distinct CDR3 sequences, with approximately 43% as singletons. The sequenced material came from blood. These receptors came from a young woman in good health.

This clonotype was recorded at least ten times. This chain uses TRBV20-1 with TRBJ1-5; TRBD1 matches 11 bases. The CDR3 has 16 residues. V shed 0 bases, J shed 1 base, and the junction held 2 bases outside the gene matches. The V gene's germline CDR1 is DFQATT and CDR2 SNEGSKA (reference sequence). The CDR3 nucleotides are TGCAGTGCTAGAGAGTGGGACAGGGGGAGCAATCAGCCCCAGCATTTT. Protein product: CSAREWDRGSNQPQHF.

This clonotype was seen a handful of times. The chain combines TRBV12-5 with TRBJ2-3, with TRBD1 identical over 8 bases. Looked up from germline, CDR1 is LGHNT and CDR2 is FRNRAP. Losses at the gene ends were 5 bases for V and 3 bases for J; bases not matched to a gene: 4. The CDR3 runs to 14 residues. The CDR3, as DNA: TGTGCTAGTGGTCCCCGGACAGGGACAGATACGCAGTATTTT. It specifies CASGPRTGTDTQYF.

The DNA of the CDR3 is TGTGCCAGCAGTCCGCGGGACGGACTTTCTAGCACAGATACGCAGTATTTT. Residues: CASSPRDGLSSTDTQYF. The chain combines TRBV12-3 or TRBV12-4 with TRBJ2-3, with D possibly matching TRBD2 (6 bases). The CDR3 is 17 amino acids. V was trimmed by 5 bases and J by 0 bases, leaving 18 bases between them.

Only a few counts were recorded for this clonotype. The V and J genes are TRBV11-2 and TRBJ1-4, with D hard to call. V was trimmed by 1 base and J by 7 bases, leaving 10 bases between them. The CDR3 is made up of 14 amino acids. CDR1 is SGHAT, CDR2 FQNNGV, per germline. In DNA, the CDR3 is TGTGCCAGCAGCTTAGTTACGCACCCTGAAAAACTGTTTTTT. This gives the protein CASSLVTHPEKLFF.

In this sample, this clonotype turned up a few times. V and J are TRBV4-3 and TRBJ2-3; 11 nucleotides match TRBD2. This CDR3 is 16 amino acids long. Germline loops: CDR1 LGHNA, CDR2 YSLEER. The V and J ends lost 5 bases and 6 bases, in that order; junction bases with no gene match: 10. The CDR3 sequence is CASSKTSGTKMDTQYF. CDR3 coding DNA: TGCGCCAGCAGCAAGACTAGCGGGACCAAGATGGATACGCAGTATTTT.

This clonotype was counted between two and nine times. The V call is TRBV7-2, the J call TRBJ1-3; D gene unclear. Between the trimmed V and J ends, which lost 6 bases and 2 bases, there was a span of 8 bases. This CDR3 comprises 13 residues. CDR1 is SGHTA, CDR2 FQGNSA, per germline. The CDR3 sequence: CASSPVTGNTIYF. CDR3 nucleotide sequence: TGTGCCAGCAGTCCTGTTACTGGAAACACCATATATTTT.

Of note for this clonotype: Germline is not matched at one junction end, which may reflect a read error. The gene calls are TRBV5-1 and TRBJ2-7, with D perhaps matching TRBD1 (6 bases). The CDR3 has 13 residues. Germline V CDR1 and CDR2: SGHRS, YFSETQ. CDR3 sequence reads: CASRQGTPYDQYF. The CDR3 region has the DNA TGCGCCAGCAGACAGGGAACTCCCTACGACCAGTACTTC.

In its sample, this clonotype was seen a few times. J is TRBJ1-5 and V is TRBV20-1; maybe TRBD1 (6 bases). CDR3 size: 15 residues. Deletions cut 0 bases from V and 5 bases from J, with 14 bases between. CDR1 is DFQATT, CDR2 SNEGSKA, per germline (reference sequence). Written as DNA, the CDR3 is TGCAGTGCTAGAGATCGTACAGGGTGGTATCAGCCCCAGCATTTT. Translation: CSARDRTGWYQPQHF.

This chain connects TRBV6-6 to TRBJ2-5; TRBD2 agrees at 13 bases. CDR3 size: 17 residues. Germline-derived CDR1 and CDR2 are MNHNY and SVGAGI (reference sequence). V was pared by 5 bases and J by 5 bases, with 11 bases of the junction left unmatched. The CDR3 loop is CASSRRLAGGIQETQYF. The CDR3, as DNA: TGTGCCAGCAGTCGGAGACTAGCGGGAGGAATTCAGGAGACCCAGTACTTC.

This clonotype was found a few times. V and J are TRBV6-5 and TRBJ2-4, with D perhaps TRBD2 (7 bases). Trimming stripped 5 bases from V and 6 bases from J, with 17 bases between. The CDR3 is made up of 15 amino acids. The germline CDR1 and CDR2 sequences are MNHEY and SVGAGI. The CDR3 region has the DNA TGTGCCAGCAGTCCCAGGGGAGGGGTTGGAAACATTCAGTACTTC. This encodes CASSPRGGVGNIQYF.

The rearrangement joins TRBV12-3 or TRBV12-4 to TRBJ2-5; 9 bases match TRBD2. This CDR3 region has 14 residues. Trimming took 3 bases from V and 11 from J; bases not matched to a gene: 10. CDR3 sequence (DNA): TGTGCCAGCAGTTTGAGTCTAGCGGGGTTAGAGCAGTACTTC. It encodes CASSLSLAGLEQYF.

The table lists this clonotype with a few counts. The chain has TRBV5-4 and TRBJ1-2; D is perhaps TRBD1 (6 bases). CDR3 size: 15 residues. Germline values: CDR1 SGHNT, CDR2 YYREEE (reference sequence). The V end lost 4 bases, the J end lost 4 bases, and 17 bases lay between the germline ends. Here the CDR3 reads CASSMEGVEGYGYTF. CDR3 coding DNA: TGTGCCAGCAGCATGGAGGGGGTAGAGGGCTATGGCTACACCTTC.

The genes are TRBV20-1 and TRBJ2-7, with TRBD1 matching 7 bases. The germline CDR1 and CDR2 sequences are DFQATT and SNEGSKA (reference sequence). J lost 2 bases, V lost 6 bases, and 7 bases had no gene match. The CDR3 runs 13 residues. The CDR3 reads CSASGQVAYEQYF. In DNA, the CDR3 is TGCAGTGCCTCTGGACAGGTGGCCTACGAGCAGTACTTC.

This clonotype was counted between two and nine times. The chain carries TRBV4-2 and TRBJ1-1; TRBD1 is a possible D gene (5 bases). The V gene's germline CDR1 is LGHNA and CDR2 YNFKEQ. The V and J ends lost 1 base and 4 bases respectively, with 13 bases between them. This CDR3 region has 15 residues. CDR3 protein: CASSQGEGLGTEAFF. The CDR3 DNA is TGTGCCAGCAGCCAAGGAGAGGGACTGGGCACTGAAGCTTTCTTT.

About this clonotype itself: An end of the junction differs from the germline gene, which may be a read error. The chain carries TRBV4-1 and TRBJ2-1; the D is unclear. Germline CDR1 and CDR2: MGHRA and YSYEKL. This CDR3 has 12 residues. CDR3 region: CANSQYDNEQFF. CDR3 sequence (DNA): TGCGCCAACAGCCAATACGACAATGAGCAGTTCTTC.

Here the CDR3 reads CASSVRQRAKNIQYF. Here the CDR3 DNA reads TGTGCCAGCAGTGTCCGACAGAGAGCCAAAAACATTCAGTACTTC. This chain connects TRBV6-1 to TRBJ2-4; TRBD1 might be the D (5 bases). Germline CDR1 reads MNHNS; CDR2 reads SASEGT. This CDR3 has 15 residues. Trimming removed 4 bases at V and 0 bases at J, with 10 bases between.

The rearrangement links TRBV4-3 to TRBJ1-3; D is possibly TRBD1 (6 bases). V shed 4 bases and J shed 1 base, with 14 bases lying between them. This CDR3 has 16 amino acids. Germline-derived CDR1 and CDR2 are LGHNA and YSLEER. DNA of the CDR3: TGCGCCAGCAGCCCTGGGGGGCCAGGGTCTGGAAACACCATATATTTT. Translating gives CASSPGGPGSGNTIYF.

This clonotype was counted only a few times. The chain recombines TRBV7-9 with TRBJ2-1; 9 bases line up with TRBD2. The V gene's germline CDR1 is SEHNR and CDR2 FQNEAQ (reference sequence). The V and J ends lost 2 bases and 0 bases, in that order; junction bases with no gene match: 5. The CDR3 spans 17 residues. This CDR3 is CASSLRREGSSYNEQFF. CDR3 DNA: TGTGCCAGCAGCTTAAGGCGGGAGGGAAGCTCCTACAATGAGCAGTTCTTC.

The CDR3 coding sequence is TGTGCCAGCAGTTTATCCAGGGGGCCTGGAGAGCAGTACTTC. Protein product: CASSLSRGPGEQYF. V gene TRBV12-3 or TRBV12-4 combines with J gene TRBJ2-7; TRBD1 agrees at 8 bases. This CDR3 comprises 14 residues. V lost 2 bases, J lost 7 bases, and 7 bases stayed unmatched.

The V and J genes are TRBV4-3 and TRBJ2-6; D unresolved. V lost 1 base, J lost 1 base, and 8 bases lay in between. Germline CDR1 and CDR2: LGHNA and YSLEER. The CDR3 length is 16 residues. CDR3 nucleotide sequence: TGCGCCAGCAGCCAAGGGCCACGGTCTGGGGCCAACGTCCTGACTTTC. Amino acids: CASSQGPRSGANVLTF.

The chain uses TRBV7-2 and TRBJ2-7; 7 nucleotides align to TRBD2. The ends lost 2 bases at V and 7 bases at J; junction bases unmatched: 11. Germline V gives CDR1 SGHTA, CDR2 FQGNSA. This CDR3 region has 15 residues. The CDR3 nucleotides are TGTGCCAGCAGCTTATCGCGGGAGAGCTACAATGAGCAGTACTTC. This codes for CASSLSRESYNEQYF.

This clonotype was counted a few times. V and J are TRBV12-3 or TRBV12-4 and TRBJ2-7; TRBD1 aligns across 11 bases. V was clipped by 3 bases and J by 6 bases; unmatched bases: 4. This CDR3 contains 14 residues. CDR3 loop: CASSFGTGGGEQYF. The CDR3, as DNA: TGTGCCAGCAGTTTTGGGACAGGGGGTGGCGAGCAGTACTTC.

The CDR3 DNA reads TGTGCCAGCACGCCTAGCGGGACCTACGAGCAGTACTTC. This translates into CASTPSGTYEQYF. The gene calls are TRBV6-1 and TRBJ2-5, with 9 nucleotides matching TRBD2. The J call is doubtful: the DNA matches TRBJ2-7 better. The CDR3 has 13 amino acids. The germline V gene encodes CDR1 MNHNS and CDR2 SASEGT.

The chain carries TRBV3-1 and TRBJ1-2, with TRBD1 matching over 9 bases. V shed 3 bases, J shed 1 base, and the junction held 3 bases outside the gene matches. Germline V lookup: CDR1 LGHDT, CDR2 YNNKEL (reference sequence). This CDR3 is built from 15 residues. CDR3 loop: CASSHWGQGNYGYTF. CDR3 DNA sequence: TGTGCCAGCAGCCATTGGGGACAGGGTAACTATGGCTACACCTTC.

This chain uses TRBV29-1 with TRBJ1-2; the D is unclear. The V gene lost 4 bases and the J gene lost 8 bases, with 11 bases spanning the gap. This CDR3 spans 11 amino acids. Germline V gene sequence: CDR1 SQVTM, CDR2 ANQGSEA. CDR3 sequence reads: CSVGSQFGYTF. DNA of the CDR3: TGCAGCGTTGGCTCTCAGTTCGGCTACACCTTC.